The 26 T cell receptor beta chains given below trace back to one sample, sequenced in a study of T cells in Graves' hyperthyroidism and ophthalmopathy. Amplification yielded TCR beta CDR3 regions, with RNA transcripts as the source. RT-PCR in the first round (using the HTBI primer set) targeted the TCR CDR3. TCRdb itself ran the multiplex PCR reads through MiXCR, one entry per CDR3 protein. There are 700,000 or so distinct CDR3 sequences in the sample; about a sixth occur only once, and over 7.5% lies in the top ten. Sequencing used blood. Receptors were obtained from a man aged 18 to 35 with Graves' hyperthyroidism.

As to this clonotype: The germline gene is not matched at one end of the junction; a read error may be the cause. The CDR3 bases are TGTGCCAGCAGCGTAGGGCTAGTGGAGTACGAGCAGTACTTC. Translating it yields CASSVGLVEYEQYF. The gene calls are TRBV5-1 and TRBJ2-7; D is ambiguous. Germline CDR1 reads SGHRS; CDR2 reads YFSETQ. The CDR3 is 14 amino acids.

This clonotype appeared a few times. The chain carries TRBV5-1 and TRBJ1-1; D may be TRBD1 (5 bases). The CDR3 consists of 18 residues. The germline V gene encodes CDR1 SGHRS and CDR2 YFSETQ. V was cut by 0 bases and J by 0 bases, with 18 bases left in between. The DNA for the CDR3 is TGCGCCAGCAGCTTGGATGCGAGCTACAGGATTATGAACACTGAAGCTTTCTTT. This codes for CASSLDASYRIMNTEAFF.

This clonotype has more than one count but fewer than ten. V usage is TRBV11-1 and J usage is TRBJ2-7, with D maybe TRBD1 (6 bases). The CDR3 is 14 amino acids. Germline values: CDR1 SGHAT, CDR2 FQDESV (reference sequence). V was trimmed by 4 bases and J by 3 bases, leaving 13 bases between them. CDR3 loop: CASSSPDRFYEQYF. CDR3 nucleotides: TGTGCCAGCAGCTCCCCTGACAGGTTCTACGAGCAGTACTTC.

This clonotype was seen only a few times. Written as DNA, the CDR3 is TGTGCCTGGAGTAAAGACACGGGTCAGCCCCAGCATTTT. This sequence encodes CAWSKDTGQPQHF. J is TRBJ1-5 and V is TRBV30; D remains ambiguous. V lost 2 bases and J 6 bases, leaving 11 bases between the germline ends. This CDR3 is built from 13 residues. Germline CDR1 is GTSNPN and CDR2 is SVGIG (reference sequence).

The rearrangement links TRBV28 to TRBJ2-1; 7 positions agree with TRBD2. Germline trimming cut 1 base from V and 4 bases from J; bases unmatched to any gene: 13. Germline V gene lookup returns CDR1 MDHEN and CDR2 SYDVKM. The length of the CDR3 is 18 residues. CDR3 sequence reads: CASSLFALRELGYNEQFF. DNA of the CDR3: TGTGCCAGCAGTTTATTTGCCTTGCGGGAGTTGGGTTACAATGAGCAGTTCTTC.

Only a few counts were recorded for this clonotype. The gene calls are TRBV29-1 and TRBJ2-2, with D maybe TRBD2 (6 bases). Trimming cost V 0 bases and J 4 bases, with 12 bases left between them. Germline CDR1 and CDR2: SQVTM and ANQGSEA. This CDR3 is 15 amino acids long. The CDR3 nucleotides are TGCAGCGTTGAAGAGGAGGGGCGCATCACCGGGGAGCTGTTTTTT. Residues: CSVEEEGRITGELFF.

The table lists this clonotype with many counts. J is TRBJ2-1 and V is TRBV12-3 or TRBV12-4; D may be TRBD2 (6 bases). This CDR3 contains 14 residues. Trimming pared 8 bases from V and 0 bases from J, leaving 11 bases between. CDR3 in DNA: TGTGCCAGCCCGGACTACCTCTCCTACAATGAGCAGTTCTTC. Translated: CASPDYLSYNEQFF.

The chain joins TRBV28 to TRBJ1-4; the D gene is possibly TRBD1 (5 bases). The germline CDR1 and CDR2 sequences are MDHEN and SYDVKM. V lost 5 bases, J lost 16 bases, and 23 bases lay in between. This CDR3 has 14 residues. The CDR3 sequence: CASSPNRNLMKKFF. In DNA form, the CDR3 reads TGTGCCAGCAGTCCCAACAGGAACTTAATGAAAAAGTTTTTT.

CDR3 region: CSAGNHRGTGELFF. DNA for the CDR3: TGCAGTGCTGGGAACCACAGGGGGACCGGGGAGCTGTTTTTT. V usage is TRBV20-1 and J usage is TRBJ2-2; the match to TRBD1 covers 8 bases. From germline, CDR1 is DFQATT and CDR2 SNEGSKA (reference sequence). This CDR3 comprises 14 residues. With V trimmed by 5 bases and J by 5 bases, 7 bases remained unmatched.

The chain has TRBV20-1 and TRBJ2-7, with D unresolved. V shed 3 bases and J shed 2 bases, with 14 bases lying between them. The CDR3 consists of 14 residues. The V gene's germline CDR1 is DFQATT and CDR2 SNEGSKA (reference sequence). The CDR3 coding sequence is TGCAGTGCTAGCAAGGTCATAAAAGCCTACGAGCAGTACTTC. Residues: CSASKVIKAYEQYF.

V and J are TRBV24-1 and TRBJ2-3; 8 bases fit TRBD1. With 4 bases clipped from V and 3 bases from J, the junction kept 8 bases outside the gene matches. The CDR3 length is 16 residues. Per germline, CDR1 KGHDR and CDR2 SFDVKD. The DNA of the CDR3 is TGTGCCACCAGTGACAACGGACAGGGTGGAACAGATACGCAGTATTTT. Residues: CATSDNGQGGTDTQYF.

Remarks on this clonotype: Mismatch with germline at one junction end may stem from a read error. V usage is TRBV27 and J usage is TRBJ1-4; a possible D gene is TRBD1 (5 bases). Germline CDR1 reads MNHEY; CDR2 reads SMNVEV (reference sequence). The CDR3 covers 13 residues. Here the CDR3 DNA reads TGTGCCAGCAGTTTTGGGGGTCTTGAAAAACTGTCTTTT. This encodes CASSFGGLEKLSF.

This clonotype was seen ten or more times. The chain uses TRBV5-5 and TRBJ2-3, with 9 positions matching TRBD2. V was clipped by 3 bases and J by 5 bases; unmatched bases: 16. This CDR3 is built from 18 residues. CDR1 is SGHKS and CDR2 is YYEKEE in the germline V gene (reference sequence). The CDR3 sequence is CASSSYPGIAGEKDTQYF. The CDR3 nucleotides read TGTGCCAGCAGCTCCTACCCCGGTATAGCGGGAGAGAAAGATACGCAGTATTTT.

CDR3 loop: CSVEGGGGSAGELFF. The CDR3 nucleotides read TGCAGCGTGGAGGGCGGGGGCGGGAGTGCCGGGGAGCTGTTTTTT. The rearrangement uses TRBV29-1 and TRBJ2-2, with D possibly matching TRBD2 (7 bases). Germline loops: CDR1 SQVTM, CDR2 ANQGSEA. CDR3 length: 15 amino acids. Trimming removed 6 bases at V and 6 bases at J, with 20 bases between.

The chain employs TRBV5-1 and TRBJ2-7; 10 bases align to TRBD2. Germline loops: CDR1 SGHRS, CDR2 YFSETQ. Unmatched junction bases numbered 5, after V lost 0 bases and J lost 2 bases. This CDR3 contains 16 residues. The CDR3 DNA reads TGCGCCAGCAGCTTGGATGTAGCGGGAGGAACCTACGAGCAGTACTTC. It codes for CASSLDVAGGTYEQYF.

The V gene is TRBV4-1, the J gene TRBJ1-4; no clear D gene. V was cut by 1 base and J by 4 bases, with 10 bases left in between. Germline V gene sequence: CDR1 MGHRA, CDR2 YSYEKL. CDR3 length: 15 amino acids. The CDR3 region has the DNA TGCGCCAGCAGCCAAGTTAACGTCGGTAATGAAAAACTGTTTTTT. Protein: CASSQVNVGNEKLFF.

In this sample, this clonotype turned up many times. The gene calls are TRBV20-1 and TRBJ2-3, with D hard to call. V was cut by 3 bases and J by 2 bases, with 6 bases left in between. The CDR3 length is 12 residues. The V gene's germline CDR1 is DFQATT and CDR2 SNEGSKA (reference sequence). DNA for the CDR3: TGCAGTGCTAGCAAGGCCACAGATACGCAGTATTTT. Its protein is CSASKATDTQYF.

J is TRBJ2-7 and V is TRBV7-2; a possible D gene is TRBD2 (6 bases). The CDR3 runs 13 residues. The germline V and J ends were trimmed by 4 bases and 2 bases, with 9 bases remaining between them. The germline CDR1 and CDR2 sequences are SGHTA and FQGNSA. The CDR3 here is CASSSSETYEQYF. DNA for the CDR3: TGTGCCAGCAGCTCTAGCGAGACCTACGAGCAGTACTTC. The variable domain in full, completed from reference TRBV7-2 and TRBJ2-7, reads GAGVSQSPSNKVTEKGKDVELRCDPISGHTALYWYRQSLGQGLEFLIYFQGNSAPDKSGLPSDRFSAERTGGSVSTLTIQRTQQEDSAVYLCASSSSETYEQYFGPGTRLTVT.

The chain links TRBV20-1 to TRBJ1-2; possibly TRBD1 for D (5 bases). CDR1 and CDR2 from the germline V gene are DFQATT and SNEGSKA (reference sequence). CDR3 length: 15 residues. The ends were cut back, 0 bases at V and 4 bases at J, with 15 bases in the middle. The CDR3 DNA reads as TGCAGTGCTAGAGAATTGGGGGAGGGTCCCTATGGCTACACCTTC. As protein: CSARELGEGPYGYTF.

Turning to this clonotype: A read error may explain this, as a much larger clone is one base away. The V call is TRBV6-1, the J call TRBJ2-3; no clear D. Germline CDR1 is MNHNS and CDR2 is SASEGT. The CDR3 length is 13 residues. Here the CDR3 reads CATGRAPINTRYF. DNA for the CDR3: TGTGCCACCGGAAGGGCCCCTATTAATACGCGGTATTTT.

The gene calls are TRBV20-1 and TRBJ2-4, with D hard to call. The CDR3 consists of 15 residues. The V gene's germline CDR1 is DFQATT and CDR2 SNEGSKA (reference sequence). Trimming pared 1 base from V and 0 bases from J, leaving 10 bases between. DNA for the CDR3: TGCAGTGCTAGAGCCGACAACCTAGCCAAAAACATTCAGTACTTC. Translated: CSARADNLAKNIQYF.

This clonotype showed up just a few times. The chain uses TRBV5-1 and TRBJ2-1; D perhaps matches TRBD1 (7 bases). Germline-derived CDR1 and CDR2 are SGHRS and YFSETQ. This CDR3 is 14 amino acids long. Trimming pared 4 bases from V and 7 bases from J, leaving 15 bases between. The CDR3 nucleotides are TGCGCCAGCAGCGGAAGATCAGGGGGGAATGAGCAGTTCTTC. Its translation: CASSGRSGGNEQFF.

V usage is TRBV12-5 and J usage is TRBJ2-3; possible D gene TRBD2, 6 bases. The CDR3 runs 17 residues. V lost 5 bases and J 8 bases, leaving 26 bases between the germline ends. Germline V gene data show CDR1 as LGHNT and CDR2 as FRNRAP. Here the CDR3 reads CASGTAARDWGFSTQYF. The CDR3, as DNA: TGTGCTAGTGGTACCGCCGCCCGGGACTGGGGGTTCAGTACGCAGTATTTT.

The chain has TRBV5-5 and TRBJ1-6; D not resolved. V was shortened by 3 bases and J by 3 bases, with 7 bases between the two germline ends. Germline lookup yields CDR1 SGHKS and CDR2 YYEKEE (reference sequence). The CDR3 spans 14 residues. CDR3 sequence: CASSSELYNSPLHF. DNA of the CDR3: TGTGCCAGCAGCTCAGAGCTCTATAATTCACCCCTCCACTTT.

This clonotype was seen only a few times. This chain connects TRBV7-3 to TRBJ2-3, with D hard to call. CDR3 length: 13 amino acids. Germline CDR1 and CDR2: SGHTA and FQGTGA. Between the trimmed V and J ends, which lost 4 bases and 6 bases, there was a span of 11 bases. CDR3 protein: CASSSWLADTQYF. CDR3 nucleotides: TGTGCCAGCAGCTCATGGTTGGCGGATACGCAGTATTTT.

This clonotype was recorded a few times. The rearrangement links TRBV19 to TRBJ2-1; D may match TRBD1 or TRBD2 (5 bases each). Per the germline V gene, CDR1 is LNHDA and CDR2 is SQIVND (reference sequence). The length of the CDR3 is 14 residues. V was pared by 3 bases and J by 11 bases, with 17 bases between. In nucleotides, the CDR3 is TGTGCCAGTAGTATCGCAGGGCACGGGACCCAGCAGTTCTTC. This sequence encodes CASSIAGHGTQQFF.